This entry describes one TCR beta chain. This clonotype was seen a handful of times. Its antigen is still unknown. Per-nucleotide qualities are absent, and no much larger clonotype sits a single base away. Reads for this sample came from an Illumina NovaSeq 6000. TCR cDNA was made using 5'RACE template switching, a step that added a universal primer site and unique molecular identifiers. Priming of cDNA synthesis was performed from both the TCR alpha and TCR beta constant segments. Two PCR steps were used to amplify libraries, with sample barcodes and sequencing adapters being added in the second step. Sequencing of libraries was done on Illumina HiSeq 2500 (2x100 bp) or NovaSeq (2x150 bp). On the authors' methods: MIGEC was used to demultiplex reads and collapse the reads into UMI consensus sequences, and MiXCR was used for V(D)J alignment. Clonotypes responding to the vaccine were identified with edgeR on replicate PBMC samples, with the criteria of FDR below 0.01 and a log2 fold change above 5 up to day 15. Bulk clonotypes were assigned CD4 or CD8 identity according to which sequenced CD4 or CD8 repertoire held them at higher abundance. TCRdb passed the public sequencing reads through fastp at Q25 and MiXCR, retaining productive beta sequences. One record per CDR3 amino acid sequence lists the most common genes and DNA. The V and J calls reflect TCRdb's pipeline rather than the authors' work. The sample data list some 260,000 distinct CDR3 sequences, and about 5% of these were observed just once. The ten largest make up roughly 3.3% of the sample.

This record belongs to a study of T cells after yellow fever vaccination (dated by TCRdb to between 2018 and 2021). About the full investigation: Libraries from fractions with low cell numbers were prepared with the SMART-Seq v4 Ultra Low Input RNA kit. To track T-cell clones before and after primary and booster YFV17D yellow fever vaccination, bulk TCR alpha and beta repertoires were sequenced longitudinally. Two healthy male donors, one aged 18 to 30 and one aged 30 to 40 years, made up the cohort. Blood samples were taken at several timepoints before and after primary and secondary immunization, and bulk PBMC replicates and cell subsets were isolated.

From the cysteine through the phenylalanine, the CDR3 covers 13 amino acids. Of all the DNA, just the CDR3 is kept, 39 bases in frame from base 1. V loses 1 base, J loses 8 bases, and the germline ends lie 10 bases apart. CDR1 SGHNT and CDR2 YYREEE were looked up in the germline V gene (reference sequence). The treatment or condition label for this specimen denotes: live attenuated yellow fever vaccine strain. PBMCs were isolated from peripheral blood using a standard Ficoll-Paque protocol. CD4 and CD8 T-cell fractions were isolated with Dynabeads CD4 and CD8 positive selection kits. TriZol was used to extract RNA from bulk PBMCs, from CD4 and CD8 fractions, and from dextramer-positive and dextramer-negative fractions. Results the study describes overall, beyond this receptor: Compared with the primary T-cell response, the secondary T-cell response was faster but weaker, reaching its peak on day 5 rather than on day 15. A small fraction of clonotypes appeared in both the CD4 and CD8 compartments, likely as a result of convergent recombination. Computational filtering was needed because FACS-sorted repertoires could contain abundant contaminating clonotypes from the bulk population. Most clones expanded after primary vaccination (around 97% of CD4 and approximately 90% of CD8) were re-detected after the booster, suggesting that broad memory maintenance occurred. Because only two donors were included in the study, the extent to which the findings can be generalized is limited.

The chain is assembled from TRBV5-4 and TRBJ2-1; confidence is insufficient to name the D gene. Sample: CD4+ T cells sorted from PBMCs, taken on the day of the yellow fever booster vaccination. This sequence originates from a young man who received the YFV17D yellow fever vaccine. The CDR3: CASSLSPVHEQFF. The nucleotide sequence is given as TGTGCCAGCAGCTTGTCGCCGGTCCATGAGCAGTTCTTC.